This TCR beta chain was profiled in a study of T cell responses to AZD1222 COVID-19 vaccine. This clone has just a few counts. The table came from immunoSEQ multiplex PCR; TCRdb's copy has only in-frame clones and leaves some out. The sample has 100,000 to 150,000 clones, around 90% seen once; the top ten hold approximately 2.1%. Sequencing used peripheral blood, obtained 28 days after the second AZD1222 dose. This TCR came from an adult who received the AZD1222 COVID-19 vaccine.

DNA of the CDR3: TGTGCCAGCAAACGGACAGGCGAAGGGAGTTGGGGTAACTATGGCTACACCTTC. This gives the protein CASKRTGEGSWGNYGYTF. The chain combines TRBV27 with TRBJ1-2; 7 bases line up with TRBD1. Germline CDR1 reads MNHEY; CDR2 reads SMNVEV (reference sequence). The CDR3 totals 18 residues. The V gene end was trimmed by 7 bases and the J gene end by 1 base; junction bases not matched to a gene: 18.